This T cell receptor beta chain was recorded in a study of T cells in Graves' hyperthyroidism and ophthalmopathy. This clonotype was observed at least ten times. CDR3 length: 15 amino acids. J gave up 0 bases and V 2 bases, and 1 base lay outside the gene matches. Germline CDR1 and CDR2: DFQATT and SNEGSKA (reference sequence). Researchers took RNA transcripts and amplified the TCR beta CDR3 regions from them. First-round RT-PCR of the TCR CDR3 relied on the HTBI primer set. TCRdb analysed the multiplex PCR reads with MiXCR anew, one entry per CDR3 protein. The data contain 600,000 or so distinct CDR3 sequences, 14% of them singletons. Ophthalmopathy patients showed a Clinical Activity Score of at least 3, NOSPECS grade of at least 4 and duration under 3 months.

The TCR originated in a woman in her late teens or twenties with Graves' ophthalmopathy. Sequenced: blood. The chain recombines TRBV20-1 with TRBJ2-1; TRBD1 matches at 10 bases. CDR3 amino acids: CSARRTGGSYNEQFF. The CDR3 coding sequence is TGCAGTGCTAGAAGGACAGGGGGCTCCTACAATGAGCAGTTCTTC.